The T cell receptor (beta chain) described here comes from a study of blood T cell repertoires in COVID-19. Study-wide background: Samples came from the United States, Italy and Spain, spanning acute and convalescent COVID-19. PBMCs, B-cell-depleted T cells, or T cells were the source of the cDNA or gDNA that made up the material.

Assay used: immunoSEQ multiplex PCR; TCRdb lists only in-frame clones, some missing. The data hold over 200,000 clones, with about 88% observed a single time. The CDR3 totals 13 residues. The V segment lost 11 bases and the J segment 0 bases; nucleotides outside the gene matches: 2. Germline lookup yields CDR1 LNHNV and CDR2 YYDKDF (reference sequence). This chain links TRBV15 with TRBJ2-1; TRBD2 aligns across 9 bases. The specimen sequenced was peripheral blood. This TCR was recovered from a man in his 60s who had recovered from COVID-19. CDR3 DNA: TGTGCCGCTAGCGGGGCCTCCTACAATGAGCAGTTCTTC. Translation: CAASGASYNEQFF. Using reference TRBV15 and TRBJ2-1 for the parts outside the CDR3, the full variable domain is DAMVIQNPRYQVTQFGKPVTLSCSQTLNHNVMYWYQQKSSQAPKLLFHYYDKDFNNEADTPDNFQSRRPNTSFCFLDIRSPGLGDTAMYLCAASGASYNEQFFGPGTRLTVL.